This paragraph reports one TCR beta chain. What it binds is unknown. The entry originates in a study of blood T cells in healthy people across ages. A sample-barcoded 5' primer and a J-beta primer mix were used in a second PCR of about 6 to 12 cycles. MiXCR, run by TCRdb on the 5' RACE reads, gives a single entry per CDR3 protein. Among about 800,000 distinct CDR3 sequences, about 45% were seen once, and the ten largest hold around 18%. Per-sample PBMC isolation yielded at least 6 million cells. This CDR3 has 15 residues. Trimming at V came to 9 bases and at J to 5 bases, leaving 9 bases not matched to a gene. From germline, CDR1 is KGHDR and CDR2 SFDVKD. General study findings and limits: Diversity estimates from one million T cells were considered underestimates. Donor CMV status, an unknown factor, possibly confounded changes in expanded clonotypes.

Sequences were obtained from blood. This chain links TRBV24-1 with TRBJ2-2; 9 bases fit TRBD1. This TCR came from a man older than 75 in good health. Here the CDR3 DNA reads TGTGCCACCTCATTGGACAGGGGCGAGACCGGGGAGCTGTTTTTT. Translating gives CATSLDRGETGELFF.